This T cell receptor beta chain appears in the sequencing data of a study of identical twins. CDR3 length equals 14 residues. Losses at the gene ends were 6 bases for V and 5 bases for J; bases not matched to a gene: 9. Unique molecular identifiers were present on the cDNA, and a universal primer site came from template switching. TCRdb re-called the 5' RACE reads through MiXCR, storing one row per CDR3 protein. This sample has 500,000 to 600,000 distinct CDR3 sequences, with approximately 22% found just once. The same sample was also used in a study of T cells expressing NK-cell markers. That work adds: As a fraction of CD8+ T cells, dominant NKG2C+ clonotypes reached about 1.0-8% in over 5 donors. HCMV specificity of expanded NKG2C+ T cell clones remained unclear.

The sequencing input was CD4+ T cells sorted from blood. The TCR comes from a woman between 18 and 29 years old in good health. The chain employs TRBV12-3 or TRBV12-4 and TRBJ2-5, with TRBD1 matching 7 bases. As DNA, the CDR3 is TGTGCCAGCAGGGGTAGGGGGCGGAAGGAGACCCAGTACTTC. It codes for CASRGRGRKETQYF.